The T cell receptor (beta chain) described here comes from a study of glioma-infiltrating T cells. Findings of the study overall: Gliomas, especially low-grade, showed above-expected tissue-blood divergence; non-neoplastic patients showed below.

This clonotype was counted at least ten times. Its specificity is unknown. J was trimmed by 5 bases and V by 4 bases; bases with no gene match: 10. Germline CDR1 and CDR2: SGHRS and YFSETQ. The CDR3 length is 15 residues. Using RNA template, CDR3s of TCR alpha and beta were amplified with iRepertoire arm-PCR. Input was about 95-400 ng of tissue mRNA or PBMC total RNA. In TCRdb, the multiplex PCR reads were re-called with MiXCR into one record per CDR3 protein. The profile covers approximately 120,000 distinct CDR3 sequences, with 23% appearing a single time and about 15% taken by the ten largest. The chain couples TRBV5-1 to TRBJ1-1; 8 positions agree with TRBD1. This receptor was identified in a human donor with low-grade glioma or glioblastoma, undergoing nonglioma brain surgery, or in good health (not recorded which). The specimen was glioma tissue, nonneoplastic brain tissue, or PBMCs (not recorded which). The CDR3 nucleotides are TGCGCCAGCAGCAGCTCAGGGGGCGCGGGTACTGAAGCTTTCTTT. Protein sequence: CASSSSGGAGTEAFF.